Listed below are T cell receptor beta chains from one sample, sequenced in a study of blood T cell repertoires in COVID-19. Measured with immunoSEQ multiplex PCR; TCRdb has only the in-frame clones, and not every one. The table records over 70,000 clones, around 87% of them present only once. Source material: peripheral blood. Receptors originate from a human donor in a cohort sampled during active COVID-19. CDR3s include the opening cysteine and the closing phenylalanine or tryptophan. D genes are given only for firm matches. Size is omitted from some rows. Given values are once, few, many or a class for expanded clones.

v_call: TRBV10-3; clone_size: -; j_call: TRBJ2-7; cdr3_length: 12; d_call: TRBD1; cdr3_aa: CATWDSSYEQYF; cdr3_nt: TGTGCCACCTGGGACAGCTCCTACGAGCAGTACTTC
v_call: TRBV11-2; clone_size: -; j_call: TRBJ1-1; cdr3_length: 13; d_call: -; cdr3_aa: CASSGEQGWEAFF; cdr3_nt: TGTGCCAGCAGCGGGGAACAGGGATGGGAAGCTTTCTTT
v_call: TRBV7-2; clone_size: -; j_call: TRBJ2-7; cdr3_length: 14; d_call: TRBD1; cdr3_aa: CASSRDRSTYEQYF; cdr3_nt: TGTGCCAGCAGCCGGGACAGGAGCACCTACGAGCAGTACTTC
v_call: TRBV28; clone_size: -; j_call: TRBJ2-7; cdr3_length: 15; d_call: -; cdr3_aa: CASSMAGTSGTAQYF; cdr3_nt: TGTGCCAGCAGCATGGCCGGGACAAGCGGCACGGCCCAGTACTTC
v_call: TRBV7-9; clone_size: few; j_call: TRBJ1-1; cdr3_length: 13; d_call: -; cdr3_aa: CASSLEGKTEAFF; cdr3_nt: TGTGCCAGCAGCTTAGAGGGGAAGACTGAAGCTTTCTTT
v_call: TRBV3-1/TRBV3-2; clone_size: once; j_call: TRBJ1-2; cdr3_length: 16; d_call: TRBD1; cdr3_aa: CASSQVDGTGNYGYTF; cdr3_nt: TGTGCCAGCAGCCAAGTAGACGGGACAGGGAACTATGGCTACACCTTC
v_call: TRBV6-4; clone_size: -; j_call: TRBJ2-1; cdr3_length: 15; d_call: TRBD2; cdr3_aa: CASSGEAGTRNEQFF; cdr3_nt: TGTGCCAGCAGTGGTGAGGCCGGGACTAGGAATGAGCAGTTCTTC
v_call: TRBV25-1; clone_size: -; j_call: TRBJ2-1; cdr3_length: 15; d_call: TRBD2; cdr3_aa: CASSDLAGGINEQFF; cdr3_nt: TGTGCCAGCAGTGACCTAGCGGGAGGGATCAATGAGCAGTTCTTC
v_call: TRBV5-4; clone_size: few; j_call: TRBJ2-7; cdr3_length: 14; d_call: TRBD2; cdr3_aa: CASSFWREYNEQYF; cdr3_nt: TGTGCCAGCAGCTTCTGGCGGGAGTACAACGAGCAGTACTTC
v_call: TRBV28; clone_size: few; j_call: TRBJ2-1; cdr3_length: 13; d_call: TRBD1; cdr3_aa: CALRDRGYNEQFF; cdr3_nt: TGTGCGCTACGGGACAGGGGTTACAATGAGCAGTTCTTC
v_call: TRBV5-4; clone_size: -; j_call: TRBJ1-3; cdr3_length: 16; d_call: -; cdr3_aa: CASSLDGGAPGNTIYF; cdr3_nt: TGTGCCAGCAGCTTGGACGGGGGGGCGCCAGGAAACACCATATATTTT
v_call: TRBV12-3/TRBV12-4; clone_size: once; j_call: TRBJ1-1; cdr3_length: 12; d_call: -; cdr3_aa: CASSFTDREAFF; cdr3_nt: TGTGCCAGCAGTTTCACCGACAGAGAAGCTTTCTTT
v_call: TRBV4-2; clone_size: -; j_call: TRBJ2-5; cdr3_length: 17; d_call: TRBD2; cdr3_aa: CASSQGRQRGAQETQYF; cdr3_nt: TGTGCCAGCAGCCAAGGCAGGCAGCGGGGCGCCCAAGAGACCCAGTACTTC
v_call: TRBV14; clone_size: -; j_call: TRBJ2-1; cdr3_length: 16; d_call: TRBD2; cdr3_aa: CASSPPGTSGTNEQFF; cdr3_nt: TGTGCCAGCAGCCCCCCCGGGACTAGCGGGACCAATGAGCAGTTCTTC
v_call: TRBV3-1/TRBV3-2; clone_size: -; j_call: TRBJ2-1; cdr3_length: 16; d_call: TRBD2; cdr3_aa: CASSQGWAGGREEQFF; cdr3_nt: TGTGCCAGCAGCCAAGGGTGGGCGGGAGGAAGGGAGGAGCAGTTCTTC
v_call: TRBV5-4; clone_size: -; j_call: TRBJ2-2; cdr3_length: 16; d_call: TRBD2; cdr3_aa: CASSPGLAVGTGELFF; cdr3_nt: TGTGCCAGCAGCCCAGGACTAGCGGTTGGCACCGGGGAGCTGTTTTTT
v_call: TRBV3-1/TRBV3-2; clone_size: -; j_call: TRBJ2-7; cdr3_length: 14; d_call: TRBD1; cdr3_aa: CASNQPGQGDEQYF; cdr3_nt: TGTGCCAGCAACCAACCGGGACAGGGGGACGAGCAGTACTTC
v_call: TRBV28; clone_size: -; j_call: TRBJ2-7; cdr3_length: 15; d_call: -; cdr3_aa: CASSFQGELRYEQYF; cdr3_nt: TGTGCCAGCAGTTTCCAGGGCGAGCTTAGGTACGAGCAGTACTTC
v_call: TRBV7-3; clone_size: -; j_call: TRBJ2-1; cdr3_length: 15; d_call: TRBD2; cdr3_aa: CASSLELAGISEQFF; cdr3_nt: TGTGCCAGCAGCTTAGAGCTAGCGGGCATCTCTGAGCAGTTCTTC
v_call: TRBV5-1; clone_size: -; j_call: TRBJ2-1; cdr3_length: 14; d_call: -; cdr3_aa: CASSLGSRVNEQFF; cdr3_nt: TGCGCCAGCAGCTTGGGGTCTAGAGTAAATGAGCAGTTCTTC
v_call: TRBV7-3; clone_size: -; j_call: TRBJ2-3; cdr3_length: 16; d_call: -; cdr3_aa: CASSREVVAGADTQYF; cdr3_nt: TGTGCCAGCAGCCGCGAGGTGGTAGCAGGGGCAGATACGCAGTATTTT
v_call: TRBV7-9; clone_size: -; j_call: TRBJ2-1; cdr3_length: 11; d_call: TRBD2; cdr3_aa: CASSTGGEQFF; cdr3_nt: TGTGCCAGCAGCACGGGGGGTGAGCAGTTCTTC
v_call: TRBV13; clone_size: -; j_call: TRBJ1-1; cdr3_length: 15; d_call: -; cdr3_aa: CASSLAGGSWTEAFF; cdr3_nt: TGTGCCAGCAGCTTAGCGGGGGGCTCTTGGACTGAAGCTTTCTTT
v_call: TRBV7-3; clone_size: few; j_call: TRBJ2-1; cdr3_length: 19; d_call: TRBD2; cdr3_aa: CASSALAGVGLESYNVQFF; cdr3_nt: TGTGCCAGCAGCGCGCTAGCGGGAGTGGGGTTGGAGTCCTACAATGTGCAGTTCTTC